This TCR beta chain was observed in a study of T cells in Graves' hyperthyroidism and ophthalmopathy. Broader study findings: Blood also held most thyroid clonotypes expanded beyond 0.001. The model forecast ophthalmopathy, anticipating it by a median 6.5 months before onset.

This clonotype was counted many times. Its antigen remains unidentified. The study included ophthalmopathy patients with Clinical Activity Score at least 3, NOSPECS grade at least 4 and duration under 3 months. Germline values: CDR1 MDHEN, CDR2 SYDVKM. The CDR3 covers 14 residues. Trimming removed 6 bases from V and 2 bases from J; junction bases left unmatched: 4. Amplification yielded TCR beta CDR3 regions, with RNA transcripts as the source. HTBI primers were employed in a first-round RT-PCR of the TCR CDR3. Each CDR3 protein is one row after TCRdb ran MiXCR on the multiplex PCR reads. The sample records around 600,000 distinct CDR3 sequences, 12% to 15% being singletons.

The clonotype was recovered from a woman under 30 with Graves' ophthalmopathy. Sequenced sample: blood. The chain has TRBV28 and TRBJ2-7, with 10 bases lining up with TRBD2. CDR3 loop: CASRMGLATYEQYF. In DNA form, the CDR3 reads TGTGCCAGCAGGATGGGACTAGCGACCTACGAGCAGTACTTC.